These 18 T cell receptor beta chains were sequenced from one sample in a study of blood T cell repertoires in COVID-19. Measured with immunoSEQ multiplex PCR; TCRdb has only the in-frame clones, and not every one. The table shows 150,000 to 200,000 clones, with around nine tenths occurring only once. Sample: peripheral blood. All receptors derive from a man aged 55 to 70 with active or convalescent COVID-19.

This clone was observed once. The chain has TRBV19 and TRBJ1-5; TRBD1 matches at 12 bases. J was trimmed by 7 bases and V by 5 bases; bases with no gene match: 9. CDR3 length equals 16 residues. Germline CDR1 and CDR2: LNHDA and SQIVND (reference sequence). The CDR3 sequence is CASSEGGQGALQPQHF. CDR3 in DNA: TGTGCCAGTAGTGAGGGGGGACAGGGGGCTTTACAGCCCCAGCATTTT.

This clone was seen just once. The V and J genes are TRBV11-3 and TRBJ1-2, with D unresolved. Trimming left V 3 bases short and J 8 bases short, with 10 bases between. This CDR3 is 12 amino acids long. Germline V gene data show CDR1 as SGHNT and CDR2 as YENEEA. This CDR3 reads CASSFLVAGYTF. In DNA form, the CDR3 reads TGTGCCAGCAGCTTTCTTGTAGCCGGCTACACCTTC.

The V gene is TRBV30, the J gene TRBJ1-3; 7 bases agree with TRBD1. The trim removed 5 bases at V and 4 bases at J, leaving 5 bases unmatched. The CDR3 has 13 amino acids. Germline assignment: CDR1 GTSNPN and CDR2 SVGIG (reference sequence). This CDR3 is CAWSTGDGNTIYF. In DNA form, the CDR3 reads TGTGCCTGGTCAACAGGGGACGGAAACACCATATATTTT.

The chain has TRBV6-5 and TRBJ2-3; D gene ambiguous. This CDR3 is built from 14 residues. The germline V gene has CDR1 MNHEY and CDR2 SVGAGI. Trimming took 0 bases from V and 3 from J, leaving 7 bases between them. The DNA of the CDR3 is TGTGCCAGCAGTTACTCTGGCAGGACAGATACGCAGTATTTT. Translating it yields CASSYSGRTDTQYF.

V and J are TRBV10-1 and TRBJ2-2; maybe TRBD1 (5 bases). The germline gives CDR1 WNHNN, CDR2 SYGVQD (reference sequence). The CDR3 length is 17 residues. V shed 3 bases and J shed 5 bases, with 19 bases lying between them. CDR3 region: CASSESRVVIGTGELFF. The CDR3 DNA follows: TGCGCCAGCAGTGAATCCAGGGTGGTCATTGGGACCGGGGAGCTGTTTTTT.

V gene TRBV12-3 or TRBV12-4 combines with J gene TRBJ2-6, with D hard to call. The length of the CDR3 is 13 residues. Trimming cost V 8 bases and J 0 bases, with 5 bases left between them. The CDR3 coding sequence is TGTGCCAGCCGTAACTCTGGGGCCAACGTCCTGACTTTC. It specifies CASRNSGANVLTF.

This clone appeared once. The V and J genes are TRBV6-5 and TRBJ2-7, with a tentative D call TRBD2 (5 bases). The CDR3 totals 14 residues. The germline CDR1 and CDR2 sequences are MNHEY and SVGAGI. V lost 11 bases, J lost 0 bases, and 17 bases lay in between. The CDR3 is CAGDGGGLSYEQYF. CDR3 DNA sequence: TGTGCCGGTGACGGAGGAGGCCTCTCCTACGAGCAGTACTTC.

The chain carries TRBV6-5 and TRBJ2-1; 7 bases map to TRBD2. The junction had 10 bases not matched to a gene; V was cut back by 6 bases and J by 8 bases. Germline V gene lookup returns CDR1 MNHEY and CDR2 SVGAGI. The CDR3 covers 14 residues. The CDR3 DNA sequence: TGTGCCAGCAGGTTTCACGGGGGGACTGATGAGCAGTTCTTC. Translation: CASRFHGGTDEQFF.

The chain joins TRBV6-5 to TRBJ1-6, with TRBD1 matching over 7 bases. CDR1 and CDR2 (germline): MNHEY, SVGAGI. There are 13 residues in the CDR3. With V trimmed by 6 bases and J by 8 bases, 4 bases remained unmatched. The CDR3 sequence: CASRLGGHSPLHF. In DNA form, the CDR3 reads TGTGCCAGCAGATTAGGGGGCCATTCACCCCTCCACTTT.

The V call is TRBV6-5, the J call TRBJ1-1, with D possibly matching TRBD1 (5 bases). Germline V gene data show CDR1 as MNHEY and CDR2 as SVGAGI. V gave up 2 bases and J gave up 5 bases, with 9 bases separating them. The CDR3 sequence is 13 residues long. The CDR3 coding sequence is TGTGCCAGCAGTTACCTCCAGGGAACTGAAGCTTTCTTT. Translated: CASSYLQGTEAFF.

The chain couples TRBV7-6 to TRBJ2-3; 13 bases map to TRBD2. The germline gives CDR1 SGHVS, CDR2 FNYEAQ. J gave up 1 base and V 3 bases, and 4 bases lay outside the gene matches. The CDR3 totals 17 residues. Here the CDR3 DNA reads TGTGCCAGCAGCTTGACAGGACTAGCGGGGGGCACAGATACGCAGTATTTT. Translated, it gives CASSLTGLAGGTDTQYF.

V usage is TRBV3-1 (or the pseudogene TRBV3-2) and J usage is TRBJ1-1; 7 positions agree with TRBD1. The ends lost 5 bases at V and 2 bases at J; junction bases unmatched: 8. Germline V gives CDR1 LGHDT, CDR2 YNNKEL (reference sequence). The CDR3 is 15 residues long. In DNA form, the CDR3 reads TGTGCCAGCAGCTCATTGACAGGGACCAACACTGAAGCTTTCTTT. This codes for CASSSLTGTNTEAFF.

V gene TRBV10-1 combines with J gene TRBJ1-1, with D unclear. The CDR3 length is 13 residues. V was shortened by 3 bases and J by 8 bases, with 13 bases between the two germline ends. Germline lookup yields CDR1 WNHNN and CDR2 SYGVQD (reference sequence). The CDR3 here is CASSDGPIREAFF. In DNA, the CDR3 is TGCGCCAGCAGTGACGGCCCTATCAGGGAAGCTTTCTTT.

This chain joins TRBV2 and TRBJ1-6, with D maybe TRBD1 (5 bases). The CDR3 is 14 residues long. Trimming removed 3 bases at V and 9 bases at J, with 12 bases between. Germline assignment: CDR1 SNHLY and CDR2 FYNNEI. The CDR3 region has the DNA TGTGCCAGCAGTGATCAGGGATCCACTTCACCCCTCCACTTT. The encoded protein is CASSDQGSTSPLHF.

The rearrangement joins TRBV6-1 to TRBJ2-7; 7 positions match TRBD1. The germline CDR1 and CDR2 sequences are MNHNS and SASEGT. Trimming at V came to 0 bases and at J to 5 bases, leaving 4 bases not matched to a gene. The CDR3 spans 14 residues. The CDR3 sequence: CASSEADRPHEQYF. The CDR3, as DNA: TGTGCCAGCAGTGAAGCGGACAGGCCTCACGAGCAGTACTTC.

The chain employs TRBV7-3 and TRBJ2-5; 7 bases align to TRBD2. This CDR3 has 13 amino acids. After removal of 5 bases from V and 7 bases from J, the junction contained 7 bases not matched to a gene. Germline CDR1 SGHTA, CDR2 FQGTGA. The CDR3 DNA follows: TGTGCCAGCAGCCGGACTAGTAGCGGGACCCAGTACTTC. Residues: CASSRTSSGTQYF.

This clone was counted a single time. The CDR3: CASSSVIGGSYEQYF. CDR3 in DNA: TGTGCCAGCAGCTCAGTGATAGGGGGCTCCTACGAGCAGTACTTC. The rearrangement links TRBV7-8 to TRBJ2-7; D is possibly TRBD1 (6 bases). V was pared by 4 bases and J by 0 bases, with 13 bases between. CDR3 length: 15 amino acids. Germline V gene sequence: CDR1 SGHVS, CDR2 FQNEAQ.

The chain links TRBV4-1 to TRBJ1-3; a weak D match, TRBD1 (5 bases). Germline CDR1 and CDR2: MGHRA and YSYEKL. The CDR3 loop spans 16 amino acids. V was cut by 4 bases and J by 2 bases, with 15 bases left in between. The CDR3 reads CASSPAQGSAGNTIYF. Here the CDR3 DNA reads TGCGCCAGCAGCCCAGCTCAGGGTTCTGCTGGAAACACCATATATTTT.